This passage covers 16 T cell receptor beta chains from one sample sequenced in a study of CD8 T cells in Susac syndrome (dated by TCRdb to between 2018 and 2021). Library preparation was by the immunoSEQ multiplex PCR assay. RNA was extracted with the RNeasy kit and roughly 0.45 to 1 ug was reverse transcribed using random hexamers. The public reads were reprocessed in TCRdb via fastp at Q25 and MiXCR, keeping in-frame beta chains. Each CDR3 protein appears once, grouped with its most common genes and DNA. This sample comprises approximately 230,000 distinct CDR3 sequences, just under 95% of them detected only once. The top ten hold about 0.07% of the sample. Source material: CD4+ T cells from PBMCs. The receptors shown here come from a human donor with multiple sclerosis.

This chain links TRBV29-1 with TRBJ2-3; D perhaps matches TRBD2 (5 bases). Germline V gene data show CDR1 as SQVTM and CDR2 as ANQGSEA. This CDR3 is built from 14 residues. Deletions cut 4 bases from V and 1 base from J, with 12 bases between. The chain's CDR3 is CSVVLAGRTDTQYF. CDR3 nucleotide sequence: TGCAGCGTTGTACTTGCGGGTCGCACAGATACGCAGTATTTT.

This chain uses TRBV29-1 with TRBJ1-1, with D unresolved. Looked up from germline, CDR1 is SQVTM and CDR2 is ANQGSEA. V lost 7 bases and J 0 bases, leaving 6 bases between the germline ends. The CDR3 spans 11 residues. The CDR3 sequence is CSAVMNTEAFF. CDR3 nucleotides: TGCAGCGCGGTGATGAACACTGAAGCTTTCTTT.

The gene calls are TRBV5-1 and TRBJ1-2; D possibly corresponds to TRBD1 (6 bases). V was shortened by 0 bases and J by 8 bases, with 17 bases between the two germline ends. CDR3 length: 15 residues. Germline V CDR1 and CDR2: SGHRS, YFSETQ. This CDR3 is CASSLDGGFTWGYTF. The CDR3 DNA follows: TGCGCCAGCAGCTTGGACGGGGGCTTTACCTGGGGCTACACCTTC.

The chain is built from TRBV29-1 and TRBJ1-2; 7 positions match TRBD1. Trimming took 7 bases from V and 4 from J; bases not matched to a gene: 9. CDR3 size: 13 residues. Looked up from germline, CDR1 is SQVTM and CDR2 is ANQGSEA. The CDR3 sequence is CSGYTGEGYGYTF. The CDR3 region has the DNA TGCAGCGGTTATACAGGGGAGGGCTATGGCTACACCTTC.

The V call is TRBV24-1, the J call TRBJ2-2; D is ambiguous. CDR3 length: 15 residues. Germline-derived CDR1 and CDR2 are KGHDR and SFDVKD. Trimming left V 5 bases short and J 9 bases short, with 18 bases between. CDR3 amino acids: CATSGGAEPDRELFF. The CDR3 DNA is TGTGCCACCAGTGGAGGCGCGGAACCCGACCGGGAGCTGTTTTTT.

The V gene is TRBV10-1, the J gene TRBJ1-1; D is possibly TRBD1 (5 bases). Germline CDR1 and CDR2: WNHNN and SYGVQD (reference sequence). Trimming pared 6 bases from V and 5 bases from J, leaving 16 bases between. CDR3 length equals 14 residues. The CDR3 DNA is TGCGCCAGCAGCGAATTGACAGTAGGGACTGAAGCTTTCTTT. It specifies CASSELTVGTEAFF.

V and J are TRBV3-1 and TRBJ2-4; D tentatively reads TRBD1 or TRBD2 (6 bases each). The CDR3 extends over 18 amino acids. V lost 2 bases, J lost 7 bases, and 24 bases lay in between. Germline V CDR1 and CDR2: LGHDT, YNNKEL (reference sequence). CDR3 residues: CASSQNGGSAQITNIQYF. CDR3 in DNA: TGTGCCAGCAGCCAAAACGGGGGCAGTGCCCAAATTACGAACATTCAGTACTTC.

This clonotype was counted a single time. The chain links TRBV7-9 to TRBJ2-3; D remains unclear. The V and J ends lost 5 bases and 3 bases respectively, with 18 bases between them. The CDR3 loop spans 16 amino acids. Germline-derived CDR1 and CDR2 are SEHNR and FQNEAQ (reference sequence). The CDR3 DNA sequence: TGTGCCAGCAGCGACCCCTCAAGTCCCCAGACAGATACGCAGTATTTT. Its translation is CASSDPSSPQTDTQYF.

A single count supports this clonotype. The J gene is TRBJ2-2, the V gene TRBV7-3; perhaps TRBD2 as D (6 bases). V was cut by 1 base and J by 4 bases, with 13 bases left in between. The CDR3 extends over 16 amino acids. In germline, CDR1 is SGHTA, CDR2 FQGTGA. CDR3 residues: CASSLNRREFTGELFF. In nucleotides, the CDR3 is TGTGCCAGCAGCTTAAATCGACGGGAGTTCACCGGGGAGCTGTTTTTT.

The chain combines TRBV6-1 with TRBJ2-3, with 10 nucleotides matching TRBD2. The CDR3 spans 18 residues. Germline loops: CDR1 MNHNS, CDR2 SASEGT. V lost 6 bases to trimming and J lost 5 bases; unmatched junction nucleotides: 17. CDR3 residues: CASRFTRSGGAFRDTQYF. The CDR3, as DNA: TGTGCCAGCAGATTTACCAGAAGCGGGGGGGCATTCAGAGATACGCAGTATTTT.

In the case of this clonotype: Its ends do not fully match the called genes, so a read error is possible. The CDR3 loop reads CSTSLEIAEKNIQYF. The CDR3 nucleotides are TGCAGTACTAGCCTCGAAATAGCGGAGAAAAACATTCAGTACTTC. V and J are TRBV20-1 and TRBJ2-4, with D maybe TRBD2 (6 bases). Germline-derived CDR1 and CDR2 are DFQATT and SNEGSKA (reference sequence). This CDR3 is 15 amino acids long.

The chain uses TRBV18 and TRBJ2-6, with 11 positions matching TRBD1. The trim removed 6 bases at V and 0 bases at J, leaving 1 base unmatched. CDR1 KGHSH and CDR2 LQKENI come from the germline V gene. CDR3 length: 16 residues. CDR3 nucleotide sequence: TGTGCCAGCTCGGGACAGGGGGTCTCTGGGGCCAACGTCCTGACTTTC. Protein product: CASSGQGVSGANVLTF.

J is TRBJ1-1 and V is TRBV9; no clear D gene. Trimming took off 0 bases at V and 11 bases at J, with 11 bases between the two ends. Germline CDR1 is SGDLS and CDR2 is YYNGEE. The CDR3 covers 12 residues. CDR3 protein: CASSVGEGGAFF. CDR3 coding DNA: TGTGCCAGCAGCGTAGGGGAAGGAGGCGCTTTCTTT.

The gene calls are TRBV6-1 and TRBJ1-5; D perhaps matches TRBD1 (5 bases). The CDR3 loop spans 14 amino acids. The germline V gene has CDR1 MNHNS and CDR2 SASEGT. With 8 bases removed from V and 2 bases from J, the gap between germline ends came to 13 bases. The CDR3 sequence: CASLGARGNQPQHF. The CDR3, as DNA: TGTGCCAGCCTAGGGGCACGCGGCAATCAGCCCCAGCATTTT.

The chain employs TRBV2 and TRBJ2-1; 10 bases fit TRBD1. Germline CDR1 is SNHLY and CDR2 is FYNNEI. The CDR3 is 15 amino acids. V lost 4 bases and J lost 4; bases outside the gene matches: 4. The CDR3 loop reads CASSGTGQGYNEQFF. As DNA, the CDR3 is TGTGCCAGCAGTGGGACGGGACAGGGGTACAATGAGCAGTTCTTC.

The chain joins TRBV29-1 to TRBJ1-1; perhaps TRBD1 as D (5 bases). This CDR3 contains 13 residues. Trimming stripped 3 bases from V and 3 bases from J, with 11 bases between. The germline gives CDR1 SQVTM, CDR2 ANQGSEA. The CDR3 spells CSVDWDGDTEAFF. CDR3 sequence (DNA): TGCAGCGTTGACTGGGACGGTGACACTGAAGCTTTCTTT.